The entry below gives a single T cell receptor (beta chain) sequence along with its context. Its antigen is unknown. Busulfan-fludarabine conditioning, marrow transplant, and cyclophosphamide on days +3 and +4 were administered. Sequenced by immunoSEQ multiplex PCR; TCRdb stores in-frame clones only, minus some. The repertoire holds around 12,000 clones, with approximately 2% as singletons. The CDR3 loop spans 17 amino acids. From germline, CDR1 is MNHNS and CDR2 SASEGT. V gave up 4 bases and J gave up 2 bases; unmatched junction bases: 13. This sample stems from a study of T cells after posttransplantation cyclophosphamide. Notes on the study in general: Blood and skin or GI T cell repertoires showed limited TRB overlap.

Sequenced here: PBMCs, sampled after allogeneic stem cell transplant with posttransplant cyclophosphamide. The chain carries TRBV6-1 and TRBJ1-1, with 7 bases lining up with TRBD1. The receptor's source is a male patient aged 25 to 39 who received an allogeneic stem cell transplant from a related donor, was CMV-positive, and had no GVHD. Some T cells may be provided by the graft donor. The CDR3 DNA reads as TGTGCCAGCAGTGTAAACCCCTTTGGGACAGTTAACACTGAAGCTTTCTTT. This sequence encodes CASSVNPFGTVNTEAFF.